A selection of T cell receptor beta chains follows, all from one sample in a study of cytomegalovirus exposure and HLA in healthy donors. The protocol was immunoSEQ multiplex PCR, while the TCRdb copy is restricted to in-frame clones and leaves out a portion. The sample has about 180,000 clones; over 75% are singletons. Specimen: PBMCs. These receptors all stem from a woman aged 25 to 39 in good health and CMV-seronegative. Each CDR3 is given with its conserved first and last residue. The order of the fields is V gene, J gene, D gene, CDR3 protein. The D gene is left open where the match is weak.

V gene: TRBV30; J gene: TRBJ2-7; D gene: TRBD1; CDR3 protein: CAWTQGAYEQYF
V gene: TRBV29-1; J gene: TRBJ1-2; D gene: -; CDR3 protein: CSVSQGSVNVGYTF
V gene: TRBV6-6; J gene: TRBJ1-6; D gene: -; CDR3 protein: CASSYLTGQGGSPLHF
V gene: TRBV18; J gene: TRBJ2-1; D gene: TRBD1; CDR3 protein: CASSLSGPGQGYNEQFF
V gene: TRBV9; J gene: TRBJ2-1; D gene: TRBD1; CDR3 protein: CASSPTATGSSYNEQFF
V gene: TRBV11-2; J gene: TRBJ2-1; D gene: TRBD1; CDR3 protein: CASSGDRVGEQFF
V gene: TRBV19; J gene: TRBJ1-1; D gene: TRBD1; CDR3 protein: CASTPRGRPLGAFF
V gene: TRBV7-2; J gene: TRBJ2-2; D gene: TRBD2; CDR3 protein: CASSLGLAGAGELFF
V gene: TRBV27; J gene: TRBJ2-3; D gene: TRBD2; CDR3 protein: CASSPLAGGRDTQYF
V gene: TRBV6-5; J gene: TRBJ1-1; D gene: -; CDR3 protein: CASSSAEPNTEAFF
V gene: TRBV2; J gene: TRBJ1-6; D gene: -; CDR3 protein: CASSDLTAYNSPLHF
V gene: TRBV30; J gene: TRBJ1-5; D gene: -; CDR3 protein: CAWNRDSNQPQHF
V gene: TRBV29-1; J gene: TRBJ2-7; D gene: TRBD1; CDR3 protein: CSVGQGAYEQYF
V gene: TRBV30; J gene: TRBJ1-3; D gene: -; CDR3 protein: CAWSVGATSGNTIYF
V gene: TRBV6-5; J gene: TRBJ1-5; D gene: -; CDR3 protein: CASSWAGFHQPQHF
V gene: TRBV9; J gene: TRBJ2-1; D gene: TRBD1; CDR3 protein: CASSSIGTGPYNEQFF
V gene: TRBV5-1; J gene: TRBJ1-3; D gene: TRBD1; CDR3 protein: CASSLDRGSNTIYF
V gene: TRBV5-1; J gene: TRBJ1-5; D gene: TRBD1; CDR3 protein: CASSFGTGINQPQHF
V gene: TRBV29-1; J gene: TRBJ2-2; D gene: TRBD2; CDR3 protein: CSVGLAGEKNTGELFF
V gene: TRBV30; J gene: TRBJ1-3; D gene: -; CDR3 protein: CAWSVFGVSGNTIYF
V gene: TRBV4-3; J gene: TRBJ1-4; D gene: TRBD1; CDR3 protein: CASSQVDRGNEKLFF
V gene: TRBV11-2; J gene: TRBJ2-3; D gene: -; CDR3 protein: CASSLVGGRGTLTDTQYF
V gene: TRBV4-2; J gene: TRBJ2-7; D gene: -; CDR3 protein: CASSQDWVPRDEQYF
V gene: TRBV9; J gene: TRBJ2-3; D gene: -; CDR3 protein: CASSVEAGGRTDTQYF
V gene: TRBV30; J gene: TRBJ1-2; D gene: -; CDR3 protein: CAWRIRGFYGYTF
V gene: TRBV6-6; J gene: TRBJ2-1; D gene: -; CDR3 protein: CASSYLSDEQFF
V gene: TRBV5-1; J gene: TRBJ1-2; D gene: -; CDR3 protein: CASSETVNYGYTF